This T cell receptor (beta chain) was recorded in a study of blood T cells in healthy people across ages. Study conclusions and caveats: The study found more naive CD4+ cells and higher diversity in long-lived than aged donors. A strong correlation was found between TCR beta diversity and the percentage of naive T cells.

Regarding this clonotype: No antigen is known for it.

The total RNA that was extracted per sample amounted to at least 5 micrograms. PCR was performed a second time for 7 to 11 cycles using a sample-barcoded 5' primer and a J-beta primer mix. Every molecule of cDNA carried a tag from a template-switch adaptor with 12 random nucleotides. TCRdb fed the 5' RACE reads into MiXCR, producing one record per CDR3 protein. The sample records approximately 800,000 distinct CDR3 sequences, around 36% being singletons. CDR1 and CDR2 from the germline V gene are MNHEY and SMNVEV (reference sequence). The CDR3 totals 13 residues. The germline V and J ends were trimmed by 3 bases and 3 bases, with 8 bases remaining between them.

The rearrangement links TRBV27 to TRBJ1-2, with D unresolved. Source material: blood. The TCR was taken from a man aged 18 to 29 in good health. The DNA of the CDR3 is TGTGCCAGCAGTTTTGCCGGAGACTATGGCTACACCTTC. This sequence encodes CASSFAGDYGYTF.